This TCR beta chain was profiled in a study of T cells in Graves' hyperthyroidism and ophthalmopathy. This clonotype occurred many times. Researchers amplified the TCR beta CDR3 regions from RNA transcripts. Initially, a first-round RT-PCR of the TCR CDR3 employed the HTBI primer set. TCRdb used MiXCR to reprocess the multiplex PCR reads, holding one entry per CDR3 protein. The sample contains some 460,000 distinct CDR3 sequences, 15% to 18% of which appear only once. The ends were cut back, 1 base at V and 4 bases at J, with 9 bases in the middle. This CDR3 is built from 14 residues. Per the germline V gene, CDR1 is KGHSH and CDR2 is LQKENI.

V gene TRBV18 combines with J gene TRBJ2-3; D gene unclear. Sequenced material: blood. The source is a woman younger than 30 with Graves' hyperthyroidism. CDR3 sequence: CASSPLLVADTQYF. For the CDR3, the DNA is TGTGCCAGCTCACCACTCTTGGTTGCAGATACGCAGTATTTT.